Only a few counts were recorded for the clone carrying this T cell receptor beta chain. Trimming removed 5 bases at V and 7 bases at J, with 14 bases between. This CDR3 is built from 13 residues. Germline V CDR1 and CDR2: MNHEY, SVGAGI. This sample stems from a study of T cells after yellow fever vaccination. TCRdb analysed the 5' RACE reads with MiXCR anew, one entry per CDR3 protein. This sample has approximately 330,000 distinct CDR3 sequences, with approximately 12% found just once. The chain carries TRBV6-5 and TRBJ1-1; perhaps TRBD1 as D (6 bases). The TCR was taken from a man between 18 and 35 years old who received the YFV17D yellow fever vaccine. Here the sequenced sample was CD4+ T cells sorted from PBMCs, taken 15 days after the yellow fever booster vaccination. The CDR3 region has the DNA TGTGCCAGCAGTAACTACAGGGCCTATGAAGCTTTCTTT. Protein sequence: CASSNYRAYEAFF.